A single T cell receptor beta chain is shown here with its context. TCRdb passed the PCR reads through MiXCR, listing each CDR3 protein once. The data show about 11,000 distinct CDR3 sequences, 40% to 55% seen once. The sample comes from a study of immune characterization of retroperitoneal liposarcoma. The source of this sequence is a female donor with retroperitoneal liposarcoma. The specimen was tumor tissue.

DNA of the CDR3: TGTGCCAGCAGTTTCCGACTAGCGGGGGGGCAGGACACCGGGGAGCTGTTTTTT. This translates into CASSFRLAGGQDTGELFF. The gene calls are TRBV27 and TRBJ2-2, with TRBD2 matching over 14 bases. The CDR3 runs to 18 residues. Trimming removed 3 bases from V and 3 bases from J; junction bases left unmatched: 6. Germline CDR1 and CDR2: MNHEY and SMNVEV (reference sequence).